This T cell receptor (beta chain) emerged from a study of tumor and adjacent non-tumor tissue in lung cancer. Study overall: On average, productive TCRbeta reads reached about 4.2 million per sample.

This clonotype was seen more than once but under ten times. This may be a read error: a much more frequent sequence differs by one nucleotide. A modified ARM-PCR protocol with three rounds of nested PCR amplified TCRbeta. In TCRdb, the multiplex PCR reads were re-called with MiXCR into one record per CDR3 protein. This sample yields approximately 79,000 distinct CDR3 sequences, of which 61% are seen a single time; approximately 15% belongs to the top ten. RNA was extracted from bulk tissue without any cell sorting. The CDR3 runs to 18 residues. Germline lookup yields CDR1 LGHNA and CDR2 YNFKEQ. V lost 3 bases and J 3 bases, leaving 22 bases between the germline ends.

This TCR came from a man aged 70 or older with non-small cell lung cancer. The chain links TRBV4-2 to TRBJ2-3; possibly TRBD2 for D (7 bases). Material for sequencing was lung tumor tissue. CDR3 in amino acids: CASSQRALGGGITDTQYF. CDR3 in DNA: TGTGCCAGCAGCCAGAGGGCACTAGGGGGAGGGATTACAGATACGCAGTATTTT.